The next 12 T cell receptor beta chains were all read from a single sample in a study of blood T cell repertoires in COVID-19 (dated by TCRdb to between 2020 and 2021). Preparation of the library involved the immunoSEQ multiplex PCR assay. TCRdb obtained this table from immuneACCESS and retained in-frame rearrangements with V and J assigned. These tables miss some clones; where compared with another copy, unresolved V genes account for less than half of the shortfall, and the remainder is unexplained. The sample contains 430,000 or so clones, approximately 90% of them found a single time. Clones ranked in the top ten supply roughly 0.84% of the sample. The sequencing sample was made of peripheral blood. The receptor source for this set is a man aged 18 to 29 with COVID-19, enrolled during active disease.

The chain has TRBV5-1 and TRBJ2-5; D uncertain. Trimming cost V 0 bases and J 3 bases, with 12 bases left between them. The CDR3 sequence is 15 residues long. CDR1 is SGHRS, CDR2 YFSETQ, per germline. The CDR3 DNA reads as TGCGCCAGCAGCTTGGTTGGTCGGCAGGAAGAGACCCAGTACTTC. This encodes CASSLVGRQEETQYF.

This sequence joins TRBV3-1 (or the pseudogene TRBV3-2) and TRBJ2-3; D uncertain. The V gene lost 0 bases and the J gene lost 0 bases, with 22 bases spanning the gap. Germline CDR1 reads LGHDT; CDR2 reads YNNKEL (reference sequence). The CDR3 is made up of 20 amino acids. Written as DNA, the CDR3 is TGTGCCAGCAGCCAAGATCACTTGTATCATGGTGTCACTAGCACAGATACGCAGTATTTT. This sequence encodes CASSQDHLYHGVTSTDTQYF.

The rearrangement links TRBV4-2 to TRBJ2-7; unclear D gene. The CDR3 loop spans 14 amino acids. Germline assignment: CDR1 LGHNA and CDR2 YNFKEQ. Trimming removed 4 bases from V and 2 bases from J, with 12 bases in between. The DNA for the CDR3 is TGTGCCAGCAGCCCCGACACCCCCCCCTACGAGCAGTACTTC. Protein: CASSPDTPPYEQYF.

This chain connects TRBV6-1 to TRBJ1-4, with 7 bases aligning to TRBD1. Germline loops: CDR1 MNHNS, CDR2 SASEGT. V lost 2 bases, J lost 10 bases, and 10 bases stayed unmatched. The CDR3 runs to 15 residues. CDR3 protein: CASSEPSYSGGKLFF. CDR3 DNA sequence: TGTGCCAGCAGTGAACCCAGCTACTCAGGGGGAAAACTGTTTTTT.

This sequence joins TRBV7-9 and TRBJ1-4, with a possible D match to TRBD1 (5 bases). The CDR3 runs to 16 residues. Germline CDR1 and CDR2: SEHNR and FQNEAQ (reference sequence). V was clipped by 2 bases and J by 8 bases, with 18 bases between them. This CDR3 is CASSLSGTGEREKLFF. The CDR3 coding sequence is TGTGCCAGCAGCTTATCCGGGACTGGGGAAAGGGAAAAACTGTTTTTT.

This rearrangement joins TRBV9 to TRBJ2-5, with D perhaps matching TRBD1 (5 bases). The CDR3 has 11 amino acids. The germline V gene encodes CDR1 SGDLS and CDR2 YYNGEE. V was pared by 3 bases and J by 7 bases, with 7 bases between. The CDR3 DNA reads TGTGCCAGCAGCGGGGGCGGGACCCAGTACTTC. This encodes CASSGGGTQYF.

This chain joins TRBV30 and TRBJ1-3, with D unresolved. Trimming removed 0 bases at V and 6 bases at J, with 12 bases between. This CDR3 is built from 14 residues. Germline V gene sequence: CDR1 GTSNPN, CDR2 SVGIG (reference sequence). CDR3 coding DNA: TGTGCCTGGAGTGTATGGCAGGAGGAAAACACCATATATTTT. Protein product: CAWSVWQEENTIYF.

CDR3 region: CAWSIGTEAFF. CDR3 in DNA: TGTGCCTGGAGTATCGGGACTGAAGCTTTCTTT. The rearrangement links TRBV30 to TRBJ1-1; D is uncertain. CDR3 size: 11 residues. V lost 2 bases to trimming and J lost 5 bases, with 6 bases between them. From germline, CDR1 is GTSNPN and CDR2 SVGIG (reference sequence).

The chain has TRBV14 and TRBJ2-3; D perhaps matches TRBD2 (7 bases). Germline values: CDR1 SGHDN, CDR2 FVKESK. Trimming cost V 0 bases and J 4 bases, with 14 bases left between them. The CDR3 runs 16 residues. Here the CDR3 DNA reads TGTGCCAGCAGCCAAGAAAGAAGGGGGAGGGCAGATACGCAGTATTTT. This encodes CASSQERRGRADTQYF.

The V call is TRBV5-4, the J call TRBJ1-2; D unclear. The CDR3 has 13 amino acids. Trimming took 0 bases from V and 5 from J, leaving 8 bases between them. The germline CDR1 and CDR2 sequences are SGHNT and YYREEE (reference sequence). CDR3 in amino acids: CASSLGQFYGYTF. The CDR3 bases are TGTGCCAGCAGCTTGGGTCAGTTTTATGGCTACACCTTC.

The chain's CDR3 is CAWNQGLREQYF. DNA of the CDR3: TGTGCCTGGAACCAGGGGCTGAGAGAGCAGTACTTC. This sequence joins TRBV30 and TRBJ2-7, with a possible D match to TRBD1 (6 bases). The CDR3 consists of 12 residues. Trimming removed 4 bases at V and 7 bases at J, with 14 bases between. The germline gives CDR1 GTSNPN, CDR2 SVGIG (reference sequence).

V is TRBV9 and J is TRBJ1-5; TRBD1 matches at 7 bases. The CDR3 contains 14 residues. Trimming cost V 5 bases and J 6 bases; bases outside gene matches: 8. Germline V lookup: CDR1 SGDLS, CDR2 YYNGEE. CDR3 DNA sequence: TGTGCCAGCAGTGAACAGGGGATGTTTCAGCCCCAGCATTTT. Protein sequence: CASSEQGMFQPQHF.